This record concerns one T cell receptor beta chain sequence. This sample was included in a study of blood T cell repertoires in COVID-19. Looking at the study overall: Some COVID-19 samples were acute and others convalescent; all came from the United States, Italy and Spain.

There are 14 residues in the CDR3. Germline CDR1 reads SEHNR; CDR2 reads FQNEAQ (reference sequence). V lost 3 bases and J lost 5, with 10 bases in between. Authors' analysis steps: Amplification of reference gene primers was used by the study to estimate nucleated cell counts. Produced via immunoSEQ multiplex PCR; TCRdb's table is partial and in-frame only. D and trimming were read from the DNA, whereas the V and J calls and clone size are those reported in that table. Found here are 150,000 to 200,000 clones, approximately 92% of them singletons; the top ten hold nearly 0.55%. The chain couples TRBV7-9 to TRBJ1-4; possibly TRBD1 for D (6 bases). The receptor was derived from a man aged 50 to 60 with acute or convalescent COVID-19. Sequencing was performed on peripheral blood. This CDR3 reads CASSFSGDNEKLFF. The CDR3 DNA reads as TGTGCCAGCAGCTTTTCAGGGGACAATGAAAAACTGTTTTTT.